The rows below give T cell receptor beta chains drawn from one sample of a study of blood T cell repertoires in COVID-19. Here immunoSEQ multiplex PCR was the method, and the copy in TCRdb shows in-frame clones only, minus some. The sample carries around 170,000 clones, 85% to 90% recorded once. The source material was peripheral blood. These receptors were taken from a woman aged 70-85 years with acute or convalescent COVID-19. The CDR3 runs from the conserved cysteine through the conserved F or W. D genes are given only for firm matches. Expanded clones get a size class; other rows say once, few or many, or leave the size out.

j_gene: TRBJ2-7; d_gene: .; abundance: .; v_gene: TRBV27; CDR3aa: CASSSPGGSEQYF; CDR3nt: TGTGCCAGCAGTTCCCCGGGCGGGTCCGAGCAGTACTTC
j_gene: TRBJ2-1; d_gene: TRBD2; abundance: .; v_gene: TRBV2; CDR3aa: CASQPPGLAGGRSSYNEQFF; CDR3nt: TGTGCCAGCCAACCCCCGGGACTAGCGGGAGGTCGGAGCTCCTACAATGAGCAGTTCTTC
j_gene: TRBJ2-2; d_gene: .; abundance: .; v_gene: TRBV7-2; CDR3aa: CASSSPLGSATGELFF; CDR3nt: TGTGCCAGCAGCTCCCCGCTAGGGAGCGCCACCGGGGAGCTGTTTTTT
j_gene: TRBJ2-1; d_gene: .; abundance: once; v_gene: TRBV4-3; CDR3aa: CASSQDSAPWQEQFF; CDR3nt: TGCGCCAGCAGCCAAGATTCCGCCCCGTGGCAGGAGCAGTTCTTC
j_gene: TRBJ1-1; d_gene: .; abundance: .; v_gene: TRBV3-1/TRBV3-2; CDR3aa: CASRTDLNTEAFF; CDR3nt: TGTGCCAGCAGGACGGACTTGAACACTGAAGCTTTCTTT
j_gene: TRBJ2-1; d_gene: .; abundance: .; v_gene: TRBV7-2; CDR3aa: CASSFTGDNEQFF; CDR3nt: TGTGCCAGCAGCTTTACGGGTGACAATGAGCAGTTCTTC
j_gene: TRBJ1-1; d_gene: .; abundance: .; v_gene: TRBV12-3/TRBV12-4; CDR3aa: CASSIQGTEAFF; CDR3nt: TGTGCCAGCAGTATCCAGGGGACTGAAGCTTTCTTT
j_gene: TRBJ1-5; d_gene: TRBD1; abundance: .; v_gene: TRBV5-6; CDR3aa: CASTQGGGSNQPQHF; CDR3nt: TGTGCCAGCACCCAGGGGGGAGGTAGCAATCAGCCCCAGCATTTT
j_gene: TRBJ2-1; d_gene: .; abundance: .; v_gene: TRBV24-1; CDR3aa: CATSRYNEQFF; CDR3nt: TGTGCCACCAGCAGGTACAATGAGCAGTTCTTC
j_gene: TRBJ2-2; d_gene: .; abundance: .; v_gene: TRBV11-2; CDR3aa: CASSFFGGAGGELFF; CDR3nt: TGTGCCAGCAGCTTTTTTGGGGGGGCAGGCGGGGAGCTGTTTTTT
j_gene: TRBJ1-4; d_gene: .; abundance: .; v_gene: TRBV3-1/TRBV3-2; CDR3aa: CASSPQNDEKLFF; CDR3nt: TGTGCCAGCAGCCCTCAGAACGATGAAAAACTGTTTTTT
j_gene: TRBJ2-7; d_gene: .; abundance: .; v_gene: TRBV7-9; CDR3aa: CASSLVGGDPYEQYF; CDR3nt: TGTGCCAGCAGCCTGGTAGGGGGGGACCCCTACGAGCAGTACTTC
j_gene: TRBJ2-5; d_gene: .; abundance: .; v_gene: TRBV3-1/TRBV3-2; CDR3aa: CASSLQAGTGGETQYF; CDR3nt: TGTGCCAGCAGCCTCCAGGCGGGAACCGGAGGGGAGACCCAGTACTTC
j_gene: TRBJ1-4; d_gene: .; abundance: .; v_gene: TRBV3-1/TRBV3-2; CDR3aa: CASSQASDSLRLNEKLFF; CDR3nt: TGTGCCAGCAGCCAAGCCTCGGACAGCTTGAGGCTTAATGAAAAACTGTTTTTT